One and the same sample provided the 7 T cell receptor beta chains below, sequenced in a study of T cell repertoires in cytomegalovirus infection. TCRdb used MiXCR to reprocess the reads, holding one entry per CDR3 protein. The top ten clones hold roughly 13% of a sample with more than 400,000 distinct CDR3 sequences, roughly 29% of them seen once. Sequencing was done on a sample of PBMCs. The receptors come from a human donor in good health (CMV status not recorded). Some clones in this sample may be carry-over from other donors' samples.

The chain joins TRBV28 to TRBJ2-7; D possibly corresponds to TRBD1 (5 bases). From germline, CDR1 is MDHEN and CDR2 SYDVKM. The V gene lost 5 bases and the J gene lost 1 base, with 15 bases spanning the gap. The CDR3 contains 15 residues. The CDR3 bases are TGTGCCAGCAGTCGACGAGACAGCCTTTCCTACGAGCAGTACGTC. Amino acid sequence: CASSRRDSLSYEQYV.

This chain links TRBV5-4 with TRBJ1-2, with TRBD1 matching over 8 bases. Per the germline V gene, CDR1 is SGHNT and CDR2 is YYREEE (reference sequence). The CDR3 has 15 amino acids. Trimming took 0 bases from V and 8 from J; bases not matched to a gene: 9. CDR3 amino acids: CASSLGRTGTEGYTF. The CDR3 DNA reads as TGTGCCAGCAGCTTGGGGAGGACAGGGACGGAAGGCTACACCTTC.

The rearrangement uses TRBV20-1 and TRBJ2-5; 7 nucleotides agree with TRBD2. The CDR3 runs 12 residues. Germline V gives CDR1 DFQATT, CDR2 SNEGSKA (reference sequence). The J segment lost 1 base and the V segment lost 4 bases, leaving 0 bases of the junction unmatched. The CDR3 loop is CSATSGQETQYF. The CDR3, as DNA: TGCAGTGCTACTAGCGGCCAAGAGACCCAGTACTTC.

The chain has TRBV27 and TRBJ1-5, with D maybe TRBD1 (6 bases). V was trimmed by 5 bases and J by 0 bases, leaving 14 bases between them. CDR3 length equals 16 residues. Germline V CDR1 and CDR2: MNHEY, SMNVEV (reference sequence). The CDR3 spells CASSKGQTYSNQPQHF. The CDR3, as DNA: TGTGCCAGCAGTAAAGGACAGACATATAGCAATCAGCCCCAGCATTTT.

The chain links TRBV20-1 to TRBJ1-1; possible D gene TRBD1, 6 bases. The CDR3 is 13 residues long. With 0 bases removed from V and 8 bases from J, the gap between germline ends came to 13 bases. The germline gives CDR1 DFQATT, CDR2 SNEGSKA (reference sequence). The CDR3 region is CSARDGQGFEAFF. The CDR3 nucleotides read TGCAGTGCTAGAGATGGCCAGGGGTTCGAAGCTTTCTTT.

This clonotype was seen a few times. This rearrangement joins TRBV6-1 to TRBJ2-7, with D perhaps being TRBD1 or TRBD2 (5 bases each). The V end was cut by 5 bases, the J end by 3 bases, with 11 bases between. The CDR3 runs to 13 residues. Germline V gene data show CDR1 as MNHNS and CDR2 as SASEGT. CDR3 coding DNA: TGTGCCAGCAGTCGGGGCTTCCTCTACGAGCAGTACGTC. This gives the protein CASSRGFLYEQYV.

This clonotype was detected only a few times. This CDR3 is CSATRLGSGDSTDTQYF. In DNA, the CDR3 is TGCAGTGCTACCCGGTTGGGTAGCGGGGATAGCACAGATACGCAGTATTTT. The chain uses TRBV20-1 and TRBJ2-3; 8 bases map to TRBD2. V dropped 4 bases and J dropped 0; count of bases not matched to a gene: 12. Germline V lookup: CDR1 DFQATT, CDR2 SNEGSKA (reference sequence). CDR3 size: 17 residues.